The sequence of this T cell receptor beta chain was determined in a study of blood T cell repertoires in COVID-19. Study as a whole: Donors in the United States, Italy and Spain gave samples during acute or convalescent COVID-19.

This clone was detected once. Trimming pared 5 bases from V and 0 bases from J, leaving 10 bases between. The CDR3 contains 13 residues. CDR1 and CDR2 (germline): GTSNPN, SVGIG (reference sequence). Original processing methods: The authors estimated nucleated cell counts from reference gene primer amplification. Profiled with immunoSEQ multiplex PCR; TCRdb holds only in-frame clones, not every one. That table is the source of V, J and clone size, and D and trimming were worked out from the DNA. The repertoire includes under 500,000 clones, roughly nine tenths of them detected once, and approximately 2% sits in the top ten. Everyone who took part was roughly 18 to 89 years old, and they came from 24 US areas.

The receptor was derived from a woman between 18 and 29 years old with acute COVID-19. The chain is built from TRBV30 and TRBJ1-1; no clear D. Material for sequencing was PBMCs or T cells enriched from blood (not recorded which). The CDR3 spells CAWVTGVNTEAFF. DNA of the CDR3: TGTGCCTGGGTCACGGGTGTGAACACTGAAGCTTTCTTT. The complete variable domain, with remaining parts taken from reference TRBV30 and TRBJ1-1, reads SQTIHQWPATLVQPVGSPLSLECTVEGTSNPNLYWYRQAAGRGLQLLFYSVGIGQISSEVPQNLSASRPQDRQFILSSKKLLLSDSGFYLCAWVTGVNTEAFFGQGTRLTVV.